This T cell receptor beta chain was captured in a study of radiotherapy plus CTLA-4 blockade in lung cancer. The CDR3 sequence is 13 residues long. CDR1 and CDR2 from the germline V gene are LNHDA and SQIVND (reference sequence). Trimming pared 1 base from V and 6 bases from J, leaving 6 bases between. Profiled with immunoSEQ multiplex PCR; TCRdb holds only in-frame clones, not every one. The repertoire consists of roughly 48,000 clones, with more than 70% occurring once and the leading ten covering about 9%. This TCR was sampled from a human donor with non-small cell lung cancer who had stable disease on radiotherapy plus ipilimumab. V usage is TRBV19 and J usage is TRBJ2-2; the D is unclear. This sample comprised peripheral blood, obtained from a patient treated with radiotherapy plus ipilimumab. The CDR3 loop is CASSIVRAGELFF. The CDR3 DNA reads TGTGCCAGTAGTATAGTACGGGCCGGGGAGCTGTTTTTT.